Presented here are 9 T cell receptor beta chains from one specimen sequenced in a study of shared clonotypes between healthy human individuals. Data came from immunoSEQ multiplex PCR; TCRdb stores just in-frame clones and leaves some out. The profile covers fewer than 3 million clones, with roughly 90% appearing a single time and 0.37% taken by the ten largest. Input material: naive CD4+ T cells from PBMCs. Subset given: CD45RA+ positively selected. All receptors come from a man younger than 30 in good health. Some clones in this sample may be carry-over from other donors' samples.

This clone has more than one count but fewer than ten. This chain joins TRBV21-1 and TRBJ2-4; TRBD2, as called in the table, went unchecked against the DNA. TRBV21-1 is a known pseudogene. This CDR3 contains 16 residues. The CDR3 DNA reads as TGTGCCAGCAGCCCACTGGGGGGGGAAGCCAAAAACATTCAGTACTTC. Amino acid sequence: CASSPLGGEAKNIQYF.

This rearrangement joins TRBV27 to TRBJ2-1, with TRBD2 matching 13 bases. The CDR3 length is 14 residues. The trim removed 5 bases at V and 8 bases at J, leaving 3 bases unmatched. In germline, CDR1 is MNHEY, CDR2 SMNVEV (reference sequence). The CDR3 bases are TGTGCCAGCAGTCGACTAGCGGGAGGCTATGAGCAGTTCTTC. Its translation: CASSRLAGGYEQFF.

The V and J genes are TRBV29-1 and TRBJ2-1; D assignment may be TRBD1 or TRBD2 (5 bases each). This CDR3 has 12 residues. V shed 0 bases and J shed 16 bases, with 16 bases lying between them. Germline V gene lookup returns CDR1 SQVTM and CDR2 ANQGSEA. This chain's CDR3 is CSVEDRGPSFFF. CDR3 sequence (DNA): TGCAGCGTTGAAGATCGGGGCCCTTCGTTTTTCTTC.

This chain uses TRBV7-8 with TRBJ1-5, with D perhaps TRBD1 (5 bases). CDR1 is SGHVS and CDR2 is FQNEAQ in the germline V gene. This CDR3 comprises 18 residues. V was clipped by 4 bases and J by 3 bases, with 22 bases between them. DNA of the CDR3: TGTGCCAGCAGCTATTACTCCCTCGGGACGGGAGTCAATCAGCCCCAGCATTTT. Protein product: CASSYYSLGTGVNQPQHF. The variable domain in full, with the rest retrieved from reference TRBV7-8 and TRBJ1-5, is GAGVSQSPRYKVAKRGQDVALRCDPISGHVSLFWYQQALGQGPEFLTYFQNEAQLDKSGLPSDRFFAERPEGSVSTLKIQRTQQEDSAVYLCASSYYSLGTGVNQPQHFGDGTRLSIL.

The chain recombines TRBV28 with TRBJ2-2, with 8 nucleotides matching TRBD2. The CDR3 covers 16 residues. V lost 5 bases to trimming and J lost 0 bases; unmatched junction nucleotides: 5. The germline V gene encodes CDR1 MDHEN and CDR2 SYDVKM. The CDR3 is CASSRTSPTNTGELFF. The CDR3 DNA reads as TGTGCCAGCAGTCGGACTAGCCCTACGAACACCGGGGAGCTGTTTTTT. Filled out from reference TRBV28 and TRBJ2-2, the complete variable domain reads DVKVTQSSRYLVKRTGEKVFLECVQDMDHENMFWYRQDPGLGLRLIYFSYDVKMKEKGDIPEGYSVSREKKERFSLILESASTNQTSMYLCASSRTSPTNTGELFFGEGSRLTVL.

V is TRBV28 and J is TRBJ1-4; 8 nucleotides match TRBD1. CDR1 is MDHEN and CDR2 is SYDVKM in the germline V gene. V dropped 4 bases and J dropped 4; count of bases not matched to a gene: 8. This CDR3 is 16 amino acids long. This CDR3 is CASSSQGTGVNEKLFF. The CDR3 DNA sequence: TGTGCCAGCAGTTCGCAAGGGACAGGAGTTAATGAAAAACTGTTTTTT.

The rearrangement joins TRBV5-6 to TRBJ1-2, with D hard to call. Germline V gene data show CDR1 as SGHDT and CDR2 as YYEEEE. The V end lost 2 bases, the J end lost 6 bases, and 11 bases lay between the germline ends. The CDR3 loop spans 13 amino acids. For the CDR3, the DNA is TGTGCCAGCAGCTTTCGGGAGGTAAATGGCTACACCTTC. It specifies CASSFREVNGYTF. Looking up the rest from reference TRBV5-6 and TRBJ1-2 gives the full variable domain: DAGVTQSPTHLIKTRGQQVTLRCSPKSGHDTVSWYQQALGQGPQFIFQYYEEEERQRGNFPDRFSGHQFPNYSSELNVNALLLGDSALYLCASSFREVNGYTFGSGTRLTVV.

The CDR3, as DNA: TGTGCCAGCAGTTCCAGGGTAGACACTGAAGCTTTCTTT. Protein sequence: CASSSRVDTEAFF. The chain has TRBV6-5 and TRBJ1-1; D is perhaps TRBD1 (5 bases). CDR3 length: 13 residues. The germline gives CDR1 MNHEY, CDR2 SVGAGI. V lost 4 bases, J lost 3 bases, and 9 bases lay in between.

This clone showed up just a few times. The chain is built from TRBV6-5 and TRBJ1-1, with 7 bases fitting TRBD1. There are 14 residues in the CDR3. Germline CDR1 MNHEY, CDR2 SVGAGI. V lost 5 bases and J lost 3; bases outside the gene matches: 6. Here the CDR3 DNA reads TGTGCCAGCAGTAGACGGGGACAGTACACTGAAGCTTTCTTT. It specifies CASSRRGQYTEAFF.